These T cell receptor beta chains were read from a single sample in a study of regulatory T cells in long-lasting Graves disease. TCRdb used MiXCR to reprocess the multiplex PCR reads, holding one entry per CDR3 protein. The table has a few hundred thousand distinct CDR3 sequences, approximately 25% seen once; the top ten hold 25% to 30%. The sample was peripheral blood mononuclear cells (PBMCs), taken when the disease was refractory, from a patient treated with antithyroid drugs. All receptors derive from a woman aged 35 to 49 with Graves disease. CDR3s include the opening cysteine and the closing phenylalanine or tryptophan. The order of the fields is CDR3 DNA, CDR3 protein, D gene, V gene, J gene, clone size. A D gene is named only where the DNA matches it firmly. The listing skips clone size in some rows; elsewhere it reads once, few, many or a size class.

CDR3nt: TGTGCCAGCAGGCGGAACAGGGAACGAGGCTACACCTTC; CDR3aa: CASRRNRERGYTF; d_gene: .; v_gene: TRBV6-1; j_gene: TRBJ1-2; abundance: many
CDR3nt: TGTGCCAGCAGTACCCTCGCGGGGCAGTACTTC; CDR3aa: CASSTLAGQYF; d_gene: .; v_gene: TRBV28; j_gene: TRBJ2-7; abundance: many
CDR3nt: TGTGCCAGCAGACGGATCGGGGTAGGGTTCACTGAAGCTTTCTTT; CDR3aa: CASRRIGVGFTEAFF; d_gene: .; v_gene: TRBV2; j_gene: TRBJ1-1; abundance: many
CDR3nt: TGTGCCAGCCAAACCTACGGGGGTTGGGGCAATCAGCCCCAGCATTTT; CDR3aa: CASQTYGGWGNQPQHF; d_gene: .; v_gene: TRBV28; j_gene: TRBJ1-5; abundance: many
CDR3nt: TGTGCCAGCAGCAGGATTAGTAGCACAGATACGCAGTATTTT; CDR3aa: CASSRISSTDTQYF; d_gene: .; v_gene: TRBV11-2; j_gene: TRBJ2-3; abundance: .
CDR3nt: TGTGCCAGCAGGACACAGAACGGCTACACCTTC; CDR3aa: CASRTQNGYTF; d_gene: .; v_gene: TRBV28; j_gene: TRBJ1-2; abundance: .
CDR3nt: TGTGCCACCAGCAGAGGGCTGGACAGCAATGAAAAACTGTTTTTT; CDR3aa: CATSRGLDSNEKLFF; d_gene: .; v_gene: TRBV15; j_gene: TRBJ1-4; abundance: many
CDR3nt: TGTGCCAGCAGCTTGATTGGGCAGGGGCAGGTCTATGGCTACACCTTC; CDR3aa: CASSLIGQGQVYGYTF; d_gene: .; v_gene: TRBV7-2; j_gene: TRBJ1-2; abundance: few
CDR3nt: TGTGCCAGCAGTGAATGGGCGGGGGGAACTGGCTACACCTTC; CDR3aa: CASSEWAGGTGYTF; d_gene: .; v_gene: TRBV28; j_gene: TRBJ1-2; abundance: many
CDR3nt: TGTGCCAGCAGACCAGAATACGGACAGGGGGCGGCCTCAGGCCTGTCAAAACTGTTTTTT; CDR3aa: CASRPEYGQGAASGLSKLFF; d_gene: TRBD1; v_gene: TRBV27; j_gene: TRBJ1-4; abundance: many
CDR3nt: TGTGCCAGTAGTATACCTCCCCTTGAAAGGGGTAACACTGAAGCTTTCTTT; CDR3aa: CASSIPPLERGNTEAFF; d_gene: .; v_gene: TRBV19; j_gene: TRBJ1-1; abundance: few
CDR3nt: TGTGCCAGCAGCTTTATGGTGAGGTGGGGAAACACCGGGGAGCTGTTTTTT; CDR3aa: CASSFMVRWGNTGELFF; d_gene: .; v_gene: TRBV7-2; j_gene: TRBJ2-2; abundance: few
CDR3nt: TGTGCCAGCAGCCAGAGCCGAGGTGGCACTGAAGCTTTCTTT; CDR3aa: CASSQSRGGTEAFF; d_gene: .; v_gene: TRBV11-2; j_gene: TRBJ1-1; abundance: many
CDR3nt: TGCAGCGTCGTAGCGGGACGCTCCGGGGAGCTGTTTTTT; CDR3aa: CSVVAGRSGELFF; d_gene: TRBD2; v_gene: TRBV29-1; j_gene: TRBJ2-2; abundance: many
CDR3nt: TGTGCCAGCAGTTATCTACAGGGCCGCACAGATACGCAGTATTTT; CDR3aa: CASSYLQGRTDTQYF; d_gene: .; v_gene: TRBV28; j_gene: TRBJ2-3; abundance: few
CDR3nt: TGTGCCAGCAGTGCGCTATTGCCCTATGGCTACACCTTC; CDR3aa: CASSALLPYGYTF; d_gene: .; v_gene: TRBV28; j_gene: TRBJ1-2; abundance: .
CDR3nt: TGTGCCAGCAGCTTAGTAGCGGGAGTCCGGGAGACCCAGTACTTC; CDR3aa: CASSLVAGVRETQYF; d_gene: TRBD2; v_gene: TRBV7-3; j_gene: TRBJ2-5; abundance: many
CDR3nt: TGTGCCAGCAGCTTAGGGGTGGGGGAAGAGACCCAGTACTTC; CDR3aa: CASSLGVGEETQYF; d_gene: .; v_gene: TRBV7-2; j_gene: TRBJ2-5; abundance: many
CDR3nt: TGTGCCAGCAGCTTGGGACCCGCGCAGGGAGGACACGAGCAGTACTTC; CDR3aa: CASSLGPAQGGHEQYF; d_gene: .; v_gene: TRBV5-6; j_gene: TRBJ2-7; abundance: .
CDR3nt: TGTGCCAGCAGCTTGGGGGGGGATGGCTACACCTTC; CDR3aa: CASSLGGDGYTF; d_gene: .; v_gene: TRBV28; j_gene: TRBJ1-2; abundance: many
CDR3nt: TGTGCCGGGAACTTACAGGGGGCAGACTATGGCTACACCTTC; CDR3aa: CAGNLQGADYGYTF; d_gene: TRBD1; v_gene: TRBV2; j_gene: TRBJ1-2; abundance: many
CDR3nt: TGCGCCAGCAAACGGGTCGGGATCTCTGGGGCCAACGTCCTGACTTTC; CDR3aa: CASKRVGISGANVLTF; d_gene: .; v_gene: TRBV5-1; j_gene: TRBJ2-6; abundance: many
CDR3nt: TGTGCCAGCAGGCCCCGGGACAGGGGGATATTTCATCAGCCCCAGCATTTT; CDR3aa: CASRPRDRGIFHQPQHF; d_gene: TRBD1; v_gene: TRBV28; j_gene: TRBJ1-5; abundance: .
CDR3nt: TGTGCCAGCAGTAGTAGCGGGAGGGGCAACAATGAGCAGTTCTTC; CDR3aa: CASSSSGRGNNEQFF; d_gene: TRBD2; v_gene: TRBV12-3/TRBV12-4; j_gene: TRBJ2-1; abundance: .
CDR3nt: TGTGCCAGCAGTTTGCGTCGGGAGGCCGCCTACAATGAGCAGTTCTTC; CDR3aa: CASSLRREAAYNEQFF; d_gene: TRBD2; v_gene: TRBV27; j_gene: TRBJ2-1; abundance: few
CDR3nt: TGTGCCAGCAGTTTGCCAGGGGGCTGGGACACTGAAGCTTTCTTT; CDR3aa: CASSLPGGWDTEAFF; d_gene: TRBD1; v_gene: TRBV28; j_gene: TRBJ1-1; abundance: many
CDR3nt: TGTGCCAGCAGCCAAGAGGATAGCGGGGGCTTGTACGAGCAGTACTTC; CDR3aa: CASSQEDSGGLYEQYF; d_gene: TRBD2; v_gene: TRBV3-1; j_gene: TRBJ2-7; abundance: .
CDR3nt: TGTGCCAGCAGCTTGGTTAGCGGGCAATACGAGCAGTACTTC; CDR3aa: CASSLVSGQYEQYF; d_gene: TRBD2; v_gene: TRBV5-1; j_gene: TRBJ2-7; abundance: few
CDR3nt: TGTGCCAGCAGTTACCCGACTAGCGGAATCTACGAGCAGTACTTC; CDR3aa: CASSYPTSGIYEQYF; d_gene: TRBD2; v_gene: TRBV6-5; j_gene: TRBJ2-7; abundance: many
CDR3nt: TGTGCCAGCAGTTTAGGGAAACGCACAGATACGCAGTATTTT; CDR3aa: CASSLGKRTDTQYF; d_gene: .; v_gene: TRBV27; j_gene: TRBJ2-3; abundance: once
CDR3nt: TGTGCCAGCAGCCAAGCACTCCAGGACTCCTACGAGCAGTACTTC; CDR3aa: CASSQALQDSYEQYF; d_gene: .; v_gene: TRBV28; j_gene: TRBJ2-7; abundance: few
CDR3nt: TGTGCCTGGCTGCCACACCCCACACGTGGCTACACCTTC; CDR3aa: CAWLPHPTRGYTF; d_gene: .; v_gene: TRBV30; j_gene: TRBJ1-2; abundance: .
CDR3nt: TGCGCCAGCAGCTCGGACAGCTCTGGAAACACCATATATTTT; CDR3aa: CASSSDSSGNTIYF; d_gene: .; v_gene: TRBV5-1; j_gene: TRBJ1-3; abundance: few
CDR3nt: TGTGCCAGCAGTTTACCAGTTGCGGGAGGGCCCAACAATGAGCAGTTCTTC; CDR3aa: CASSLPVAGGPNNEQFF; d_gene: TRBD2; v_gene: TRBV28; j_gene: TRBJ2-1; abundance: many
CDR3nt: TGTGCCAGTAGTCCCTCGACAGGGATCACTGAAGCTTTCTTT; CDR3aa: CASSPSTGITEAFF; d_gene: TRBD1; v_gene: TRBV19; j_gene: TRBJ1-1; abundance: .
CDR3nt: TGTGCCAGTAGTCCCATCTTCCAAGAGACCCAGTACTTC; CDR3aa: CASSPIFQETQYF; d_gene: .; v_gene: TRBV19; j_gene: TRBJ2-5; abundance: many
CDR3nt: TGCAGTGTCGGACTAGCGGGAGACGAGCAGTACTTC; CDR3aa: CSVGLAGDEQYF; d_gene: TRBD2; v_gene: TRBV20-1; j_gene: TRBJ2-7; abundance: many
CDR3nt: TGTGCCAGCGGCTTTGGTGGGCTAGCAGTAGAACAGTACTTC; CDR3aa: CASGFGGLAVEQYF; d_gene: .; v_gene: TRBV28; j_gene: TRBJ2-7; abundance: many
CDR3nt: TGTGCCAGCAGCCACACGTCGAGACAGAACTACGAGCAGTACTTC; CDR3aa: CASSHTSRQNYEQYF; d_gene: .; v_gene: TRBV3-1; j_gene: TRBJ2-7; abundance: .
CDR3nt: TGTGCCAGCAGCCGCCAGGGGAGGGCCTCTGGAAACACCATATATTTT; CDR3aa: CASSRQGRASGNTIYF; d_gene: .; v_gene: TRBV11-2; j_gene: TRBJ1-3; abundance: few
CDR3nt: TGTGCCAGTAGTATTGGCAGGTTGGAAGCTTTCTTT; CDR3aa: CASSIGRLEAFF; d_gene: .; v_gene: TRBV19; j_gene: TRBJ1-1; abundance: .
CDR3nt: TGTGCCAGCAGTCATACGAACACTGAAGCTTTCTTT; CDR3aa: CASSHTNTEAFF; d_gene: .; v_gene: TRBV7-2; j_gene: TRBJ1-1; abundance: few
CDR3nt: TGCAGTGCTAGGACAGACATTGAGCAGTTCTTC; CDR3aa: CSARTDIEQFF; d_gene: .; v_gene: TRBV20-1; j_gene: TRBJ2-1; abundance: .
CDR3nt: TGTGCCAGCAGACAGACTAGCGGGATGTACGAGCAGTACTTC; CDR3aa: CASRQTSGMYEQYF; d_gene: TRBD2; v_gene: TRBV28; j_gene: TRBJ2-7; abundance: .